The next 22 T cell receptor beta chains were all read from a single sample in a study of blood T cell repertoires in COVID-19. The table came from immunoSEQ multiplex PCR; TCRdb's copy has only in-frame clones and leaves some out. This repertoire shows tens of thousands of clones, approximately 90% found once; its top ten account for roughly 2.8%. The source material was peripheral blood. All receptors come from a woman of 80 years or more with acute or convalescent COVID-19.

This clone was counted once. The V and J genes are TRBV28 and TRBJ1-5; 9 bases match TRBD1. Germline-derived CDR1 and CDR2 are MDHEN and SYDVKM. The CDR3 is made up of 16 amino acids. Trimming took 3 bases from V and 11 from J; bases not matched to a gene: 14. In DNA, the CDR3 is TGTGCCAGCAGTTTTTTTGGGACAGGGACCCCGTTGGCCCAGCATTTT. It encodes CASSFFGTGTPLAQHF.

This clone showed up just once. V usage is TRBV5-1 and J usage is TRBJ1-1; possibly TRBD1 for D (5 bases). Germline assignment: CDR1 SGHRS and CDR2 YFSETQ. The CDR3 is made up of 12 amino acids. Trimming pared 3 bases from V and 4 bases from J, leaving 7 bases between. As DNA, the CDR3 is TGCGCCAGCAGCTGGCAGGGCACTGAAGCTTTCTTT. This codes for CASSWQGTEAFF. Variable domain in full (rest from reference TRBV5-1 and TRBJ1-1): KAGVTQTPRYLIKTRGQQVTLSCSPISGHRSVSWYQQTPGQGLQFLFEYFSETQRNKGNFPGRFSGRQFSNSRSEMNVSTLELGDSALYLCASSWQGTEAFFGQGTRLTVV.

This clone was counted a single time. The CDR3: CASSAAGTSRETQYF. The CDR3 DNA sequence: TGTGCCAGCAGCGCCGCCGGGACTAGCCGTGAGACCCAGTACTTC. The genes are TRBV5-4 and TRBJ2-5; 9 nucleotides agree with TRBD2. The V and J ends lost 4 bases and 5 bases, in that order; junction bases with no gene match: 9. The CDR3 spans 15 residues. Looked up from germline, CDR1 is SGHNT and CDR2 is YYREEE (reference sequence).

The V call is TRBV3-1 (or the pseudogene TRBV3-2), the J call TRBJ1-1, with TRBD1 identical over 10 bases. Germline trimming cut 0 bases from V and 7 bases from J; bases unmatched to any gene: 2. CDR3 length equals 14 residues. Germline CDR1 is LGHDT and CDR2 is YNNKEL (reference sequence). DNA of the CDR3: TGTGCCAGCAGCCAAGATTGGGACAGGGGTGAAGCTTTCTTT. Translated, it gives CASSQDWDRGEAFF.

The chain joins TRBV7-2 to TRBJ1-4, with D unresolved. The germline V gene has CDR1 SGHTA and CDR2 FQGNSA. The CDR3 runs to 14 residues. V was clipped by 3 bases and J by 5 bases, with 10 bases between them. CDR3: CASSFGPLNEKLFF. CDR3 in DNA: TGTGCCAGCAGCTTTGGCCCGCTGAATGAAAAACTGTTTTTT.

The V gene is TRBV9, the J gene TRBJ1-3, with 10 bases that match TRBD1. There are 15 residues in the CDR3. CDR1 and CDR2 (germline): SGDLS, YYNGEE. With V trimmed by 9 bases and J by 0 bases, 6 bases remained unmatched. The DNA for the CDR3 is TGTGCCACAGGGACAGGGGATTACTCTGGAAACACCATATATTTT. Translated: CATGTGDYSGNTIYF.

The J gene is TRBJ1-4, the V gene TRBV5-1, with 10 bases aligning to TRBD1. Looked up from germline, CDR1 is SGHRS and CDR2 is YFSETQ. The J segment lost 7 bases and the V segment lost 3 bases, leaving 3 bases of the junction unmatched. The CDR3 has 14 residues. The CDR3 spells CASSSRDRGEKLFF. DNA for the CDR3: TGCGCCAGCAGCTCTCGGGACAGGGGTGAAAAACTGTTTTTT.

The chain is built from TRBV4-1 and TRBJ2-7, with D possibly TRBD2 on 5 matching bases. V lost 4 bases and J lost 2, with 15 bases in between. CDR1 is MGHRA, CDR2 YSYEKL, per germline. This CDR3 is built from 15 residues. DNA for the CDR3: TGCGCCAGCAGCCGGGAGCCCTCGTCCCCCTACGAGCAGTACTTC. Translated, it gives CASSREPSSPYEQYF.

The rearrangement links TRBV24-1 to TRBJ1-1, with a weak D call TRBD1 (5 bases). CDR1 and CDR2 from the germline V gene are KGHDR and SFDVKD. This CDR3 region has 16 residues. V lost 5 bases and J lost 1, with 16 bases in between. The DNA of the CDR3 is TGTGCCACCAGTGCTGCTTCGACAGCTGGGAACACTGAAGCTTTCTTT. Translating gives CATSAASTAGNTEAFF.

The chain uses TRBV28 and TRBJ1-2; D is unresolved. The V and J ends lost 5 bases and 8 bases respectively, with 18 bases between them. This CDR3 is built from 14 residues. Germline CDR1 is MDHEN and CDR2 is SYDVKM. The CDR3 loop reads CASSPAGLHMGYTF. The CDR3 DNA sequence: TGTGCCAGCAGTCCCGCAGGACTCCACATGGGCTACACCTTC.

This clone was detected only once. The rearrangement uses TRBV5-1 and TRBJ2-7; 8 bases match TRBD1. Unmatched junction bases numbered 18, after V lost 7 bases and J lost 3 bases. In germline, CDR1 is SGHRS, CDR2 YFSETQ. The length of the CDR3 is 17 residues. DNA for the CDR3: TGCGCCAGCGGGGTGGGGACAGGTCGGAGTGTGGGCTACGAGCAGTACTTC. It is translated as CASGVGTGRSVGYEQYF. Together with reference TRBV5-1 and TRBJ2-7, the CDR3 gives the full variable domain: KAGVTQTPRYLIKTRGQQVTLSCSPISGHRSVSWYQQTPGQGLQFLFEYFSETQRNKGNFPGRFSGRQFSNSRSEMNVSTLELGDSALYLCASGVGTGRSVGYEQYFGPGTRLTVT.

The J gene is TRBJ2-7, the V gene TRBV10-2, with D possibly matching TRBD2 (7 bases). CDR1 WSHSY and CDR2 SAAADI come from the germline V gene. V lost 2 bases and J 7 bases, leaving 21 bases between the germline ends. The CDR3 is made up of 16 amino acids. For the CDR3, the DNA is TGCGCCAGCAGTGAGCCGACCGGGACACAGGGAGGGGAGCAGTACTTC. This sequence encodes CASSEPTGTQGGEQYF.

This clone was seen a few times. V usage is TRBV11-1 and J usage is TRBJ2-5, with a weak D call TRBD1 (6 bases). Germline V gene data show CDR1 as SGHAT and CDR2 as FQDESV (reference sequence). This CDR3 contains 14 residues. Trimming removed 5 bases from V and 5 bases from J, with 15 bases in between. CDR3 protein: CASSPLGGIETQYF. CDR3 in DNA: TGTGCCAGCAGCCCGTTAGGGGGTATCGAGACCCAGTACTTC.

The chain is built from TRBV3-1 (or the pseudogene TRBV3-2) and TRBJ1-3; D may be TRBD1 (5 bases). This CDR3 region has 16 residues. Trimming removed 0 bases at V and 2 bases at J, with 11 bases between. Germline assignment: CDR1 LGHDT and CDR2 YNNKEL (reference sequence). DNA for the CDR3: TGTGCCAGCAGCCAAGATATCAAAGGGGCTGGAAACACCATATATTTT. This gives the protein CASSQDIKGAGNTIYF.

The rearrangement uses TRBV18 and TRBJ1-5, with D uncertain. V was clipped by 0 bases and J by 5 bases, with 14 bases between them. This CDR3 has 16 residues. CDR1 and CDR2 (germline): KGHSH, LQKENI. Here the CDR3 reads CASSPPNGGGDQPQHF. The CDR3 coding sequence is TGTGCCAGCTCACCACCCAATGGAGGTGGGGATCAGCCCCAGCATTTT. The variable domain in full, completed from reference TRBV18 and TRBJ1-5, reads NAGVMQNPRHLVRRRGQEARLRCSPMKGHSHVYWYRQLPEEGLKFMVYLQKENIIDESGMPKERFSAEFPKEGPSILRIQQVVRGDSAAYFCASSPPNGGGDQPQHFGDGTRLSIL.

Concerning this clone itself: An end of the junction does not agree with germline; a read error may underlie this. V is TRBV5-6 and J is TRBJ1-2; TRBD1 might be the D (5 bases). Germline V gene lookup returns CDR1 SGHDT and CDR2 YYEEEE. The CDR3 extends over 15 amino acids. The chain's CDR3 is CASSSDRTLFYDYTF. The CDR3 nucleotides read TGTGCCAGCAGCTCCGACAGAACCTTGTTCTATGACTACACCTTC.

The chain has TRBV5-4 and TRBJ2-1; TRBD2 aligns across 11 bases. From germline, CDR1 is SGHNT and CDR2 YYREEE (reference sequence). The trim removed 0 bases at V and 8 bases at J, leaving 4 bases unmatched. There are 15 residues in the CDR3. The CDR3 spells CASSLAGTSGHEQFF. As DNA, the CDR3 is TGTGCCAGCAGCTTGGCCGGGACTAGCGGCCATGAGCAGTTCTTC. Complete variable domain (other parts from reference TRBV5-4 and TRBJ2-1): ETGVTQSPTHLIKTRGQQVTLRCSSQSGHNTVSWYQQALGQGPQFIFQYYREEENGRGNFPPRFSGLQFPNYSSELNVNALELDDSALYLCASSLAGTSGHEQFFGPGTRLTVL.

The J gene is TRBJ2-1, the V gene TRBV6-5; D gene ambiguous. The CDR3 runs to 13 residues. V was cut by 9 bases and J by 5 bases, with 14 bases left in between. The germline V gene encodes CDR1 MNHEY and CDR2 SVGAGI. The CDR3 is CASAPSENNEQFF. DNA of the CDR3: TGTGCCAGTGCCCCGAGCGAGAACAATGAGCAGTTCTTC.

The chain is built from TRBV28 and TRBJ1-6; D ambiguous. The CDR3 loop spans 13 amino acids. The germline V gene encodes CDR1 MDHEN and CDR2 SYDVKM. V lost 10 bases to trimming and J lost 9 bases, with 16 bases between them. CDR3 loop: CANSRQEGSPLHF. In nucleotides, the CDR3 is TGTGCCAACTCACGCCAGGAGGGTTCACCCCTCCACTTT.

The rearrangement joins TRBV21-1 to TRBJ2-4; the D call TRBD1 from the table was never checked on the DNA. TRBV21-1 corresponds to a pseudogene. This CDR3 is 16 amino acids long. CDR3 in amino acids: CAGRTGYMELVDIQYF. CDR3 nucleotides: TGTGCCGGCCGGACAGGGTATATGGAATTGGTAGACATTCAGTACTTC.

The chain couples TRBV29-1 to TRBJ2-7; 12 bases line up with TRBD2. The CDR3 is made up of 13 amino acids. V gave up 4 bases and J gave up 5 bases; unmatched junction bases: 3. The germline gives CDR1 SQVTM, CDR2 ANQGSEA. The CDR3: CSVVTSGSNEQYF. The CDR3 DNA reads as TGCAGCGTTGTGACTAGCGGGAGCAACGAGCAGTACTTC.

The chain couples TRBV18 to TRBJ2-7; TRBD1 matches at 7 bases. Germline lookup yields CDR1 KGHSH and CDR2 LQKENI. This CDR3 has 12 amino acids. V was pared by 5 bases and J by 4 bases, with 2 bases of the junction left unmatched. Here the CDR3 DNA reads TGTGCCAGCTCAGAACAGGGGTACGAGCAGTACTTC. It is translated as CASSEQGYEQYF.